This TCR beta chain was sequenced during a study of T cell responses to AZD1222 COVID-19 vaccine. Study details: Pooling of second doses given at about 4 or about 12 weeks was done.

Overall study results and limits: Repertoire sampling was restricted to post-peak T cell response timepoints. Seropositive AZD1222 recipients at baseline numbered only five to seven.

Here immunoSEQ multiplex PCR was the method, and the copy in TCRdb shows in-frame clones only, minus some. The sample contains 140,000 to 150,000 clones, around 90% of which appear only once. Trimming pared 4 bases from V and 0 bases from J, leaving 15 bases between. Germline values: CDR1 KGHSH, CDR2 LQKENI. The CDR3 loop spans 16 amino acids. Remarks on this clone: Its target is not known.

The J gene is TRBJ1-1, the V gene TRBV18; TRBD1 is a possible D gene (6 bases). Sequenced here: peripheral blood, sampled on day 0 of AZD1222 vaccination. The sequence was obtained from an adult in good health. CDR3 residues: CASSRGQGRLNTEAFF. For the CDR3, the DNA is TGTGCCAGCTCACGAGGGCAGGGGCGGTTGAACACTGAAGCTTTCTTT. The variable domain in full, completed from reference TRBV18 and TRBJ1-1, reads NAGVMQNPRHLVRRRGQEARLRCSPMKGHSHVYWYRQLPEEGLKFMVYLQKENIIDESGMPKERFSAEFPKEGPSILRIQQVVRGDSAAYFCASSRGQGRLNTEAFFGQGTRLTVV.